This T cell receptor beta chain was profiled in a study of blood T cells in healthy people across ages. About the research overall: T cells yielded about one barcoded beta molecule per two cells through template switching. Study-wide findings and caveats: Strongly correlated with naive T cell percentage was TCR beta diversity. Roughly linear age-related decline in beta diversity appeared, significant by age approximately 41.

Drawn from each donor were roughly 10 milliliters of peripheral blood. A second PCR, run for roughly 7 to 12 cycles, used a sample-barcoded 5' primer plus a J-beta primer mix. TCRdb reprocessed the 5' RACE reads with MiXCR, giving one entry per CDR3 protein. The sample lists 450,000 to 700,000 distinct CDR3 sequences, 27% occurring once. Worth noting for this clonotype: Its antigen is unknown.

The origin of this receptor is a woman in her 70s in good health. Material: blood.

The CDR3 loop reads CASSPRAGGAEAFF. In DNA form, the CDR3 reads TGTGCCAGCTCACCCCGGGCAGGAGGGGCTGAAGCTTTCTTT. This sequence joins TRBV18 and TRBJ1-1; D is possibly TRBD1 (5 bases). The CDR3 runs to 14 residues. V was shortened by 3 bases and J by 6 bases, with 14 bases between the two germline ends. Germline CDR1 reads KGHSH; CDR2 reads LQKENI.